This T cell receptor beta chain was sequenced during a study of chemoradiotherapy in HPV16-positive cancers. CDR3 length equals 15 residues. Per germline, CDR1 SGHNT and CDR2 YYREEE (reference sequence). Trimming took 1 base from V and 7 from J; bases not matched to a gene: 4. Assay used: immunoSEQ multiplex PCR; TCRdb lists only in-frame clones, some missing. The sample carries 2,500 to 3,000 clones, over 80% recorded once. General study findings and limits: HPV-specific T cells were functionally defined from only a couple of HPV16-positive patients.

Comment on this clone: What it binds is unknown.

The J gene is TRBJ2-1, the V gene TRBV5-4; 11 nucleotides align to TRBD2. The specimen comprised blood, sampled from a patient who underwent chemoradiotherapy. The TCR was taken from a human donor with HPV-associated anogenital cancer. This CDR3 reads CASSLLAGGQNEQFF. CDR3 DNA sequence: TGTGCCAGCAGCTTGTTAGCGGGGGGGCAAAATGAGCAGTTCTTC.